This TCR beta chain was profiled in a study of beta chain features in type 1 diabetes. Study context: Taken together, all samples contributed more than 90,000,000 examined sorted cells.

The sample holds a few counts of this clone. Its cognate antigen is unknown. Germline V lookup: CDR1 SNHLY, CDR2 FYNNEI. The V end lost 4 bases, the J end lost 6 bases, and 16 bases lay between the germline ends. This CDR3 contains 15 residues. General study findings and limits: Type 1 diabetes patients had TCRB CDR3s that were shorter (moderately but significantly so) in all four CD4+ subsets.

The authors reverse transcribed all of the isolated RNA, so sequencing captured expressed TCRB transcripts. The method was immunoSEQ multiplex PCR; TCRdb's version includes in-frame clones alone and lacks a portion of them. The table has hundreds of thousands of clones, roughly 12% seen once. The V and J genes are TRBV2 and TRBJ1-5; D might be TRBD1 (5 bases). Sequences were obtained from naive CD4+ T cells from blood. The TCR sequence derives from a man aged 18 to 35 with type 1 diabetes. CDR3 nucleotides: TGTGCCAGCAGTGGAACAGGAGGGAAGGGTCAGCCCCAGCATTTT. Protein: CASSGTGGKGQPQHF.